The TCR beta chain under discussion was sequenced for a study of patients and donors after allogeneic stem cell transplantation. TCRdb itself ran the RT-PCR reads through MiXCR, one entry per CDR3 protein. This table has 110,000 or so distinct CDR3 sequences, around 36% appearing once. Only a few counts were recorded for this clonotype. Looked up from germline, CDR1 is SGHTA and CDR2 is FQGNSA. This CDR3 is 14 amino acids long. V lost 7 bases to trimming and J lost 5 bases, with 16 bases between them. The rearrangement joins TRBV7-2 to TRBJ2-3, with a weak D call TRBD2 (6 bases). The clonotype comes from a human donor who was either an allogeneic HSCT recipient or a stem cell or donor lymphocyte infusion donor (not recorded which). It is not recorded whose cells these are; they may come from a transplant donor. The sequencing sample was made of blood, either unsorted or a sorted T cell fraction (not recorded which). The CDR3 DNA reads as TGTGCCAGCACCTTTAGCGGACTCAGAGATACGCAGTATTTT. This codes for CASTFSGLRDTQYF.